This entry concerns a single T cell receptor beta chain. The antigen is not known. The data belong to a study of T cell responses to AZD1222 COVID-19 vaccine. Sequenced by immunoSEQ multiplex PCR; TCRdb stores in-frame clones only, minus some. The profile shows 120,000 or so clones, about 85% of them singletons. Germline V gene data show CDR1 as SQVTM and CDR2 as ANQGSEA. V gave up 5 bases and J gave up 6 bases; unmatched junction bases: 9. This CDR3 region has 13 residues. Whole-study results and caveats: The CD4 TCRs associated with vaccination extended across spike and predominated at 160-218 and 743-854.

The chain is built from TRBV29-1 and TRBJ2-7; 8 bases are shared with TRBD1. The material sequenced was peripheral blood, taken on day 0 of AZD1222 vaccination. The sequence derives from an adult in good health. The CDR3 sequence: CSVSSGQGFEQYF. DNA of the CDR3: TGCAGCGTTAGTTCCGGACAGGGCTTCGAGCAGTACTTC.